A single sample is the source of the 11 T cell receptor beta chains below, sequenced in a study of cytomegalovirus exposure and HLA in healthy donors. PCR employed 60 Vbeta and 13 Jbeta primers. The data were produced by immunoSEQ multiplex PCR, yet TCRdb's version contains in-frame clones alone and is incomplete. In the table there are over 35,000 clones, around 62% of which are singletons. Sequencing input: PBMCs. These receptors originate from a human donor in good health.

This clone was observed a handful of times. The genes are TRBV29-1 and TRBJ2-5, with D perhaps matching TRBD2 (6 bases). Trimming left V 1 base short and J 7 bases short, with 16 bases between. Germline values: CDR1 SQVTM, CDR2 ANQGSEA. CDR3 length equals 14 residues. In nucleotides, the CDR3 is TGCAGCGTTGAAGTAGAACGGGGGTTAAGGACCCAGTACTTC. This codes for CSVEVERGLRTQYF.

The rearrangement links TRBV5-5 to TRBJ2-2; D is ambiguous. V gave up 0 bases and J gave up 8 bases, with 11 bases separating them. CDR1 is SGHKS, CDR2 YYEKEE, per germline (reference sequence). The CDR3 length is 14 residues. The CDR3, as DNA: TGTGCCAGCAGCTTGGTACTGACTGCTGGGGAGCTGTTTTTT. It encodes CASSLVLTAGELFF.

This chain joins TRBV2 and TRBJ1-5; perhaps TRBD1 as D (5 bases). Germline assignment: CDR1 SNHLY and CDR2 FYNNEI. The ends were cut back, 6 bases at V and 4 bases at J, with 13 bases in the middle. The CDR3 contains 14 residues. CDR3 protein: CASRGELGNQPQHF. In DNA form, the CDR3 reads TGTGCCAGCAGAGGGGAATTGGGGAATCAGCCCCAGCATTTT.

This clone was recorded a few times. The genes are TRBV5-1 and TRBJ1-2; 9 bases are a match to TRBD1. Unmatched junction bases numbered 9, after V lost 4 bases and J lost 5 bases. Germline assignment: CDR1 SGHRS and CDR2 YFSETQ. The length of the CDR3 is 15 residues. The chain's CDR3 is CASSAGDRVEYGYTF. The CDR3 DNA sequence: TGCGCCAGCAGCGCGGGGGACAGGGTGGAGTATGGCTACACCTTC.

In its sample, this clone was seen a few times. V is TRBV4-2 and J is TRBJ2-1; 7 bases agree with TRBD1. From germline, CDR1 is LGHNA and CDR2 YNFKEQ. The ends lost 2 bases at V and 4 bases at J; junction bases unmatched: 2. There are 14 residues in the CDR3. CDR3 residues: CASSQSTGYNEQFF. Written as DNA, the CDR3 is TGTGCCAGCAGCCAATCGACAGGGTACAATGAGCAGTTCTTC.

The chain combines TRBV28 with TRBJ1-2; 7 bases fit TRBD1. CDR1 MDHEN and CDR2 SYDVKM come from the germline V gene. The junction had 4 bases not matched to a gene; V was cut back by 11 bases and J by 4 bases. The CDR3 covers 11 residues. The CDR3 spells CASGTVYGYTF. The CDR3 bases are TGTGCCTCCGGGACAGTCTATGGCTACACCTTC.

CDR3 in DNA: TGTGCCAGCCGACAGGGCACAGATACGCAGTATTTT. It encodes CASRQGTDTQYF. This chain connects TRBV28 to TRBJ2-3; TRBD1 is a possible D gene (6 bases). Germline V gives CDR1 MDHEN, CDR2 SYDVKM. The CDR3 loop spans 12 amino acids. V lost 8 bases and J 1 base, leaving 7 bases between the germline ends.

This clone is a singleton in its sample. This sequence joins TRBV29-1 and TRBJ1-4, with D maybe TRBD1 (6 bases). Germline CDR1 is SQVTM and CDR2 is ANQGSEA. V lost 6 bases and J lost 3, with 11 bases in between. This CDR3 comprises 13 residues. The chain's CDR3 is CSVVGTPNEKLFF. CDR3 nucleotide sequence: TGCAGCGTAGTCGGGACACCTAATGAAAAACTGTTTTTT. Drawing the rest from reference TRBV29-1 and TRBJ1-4, the complete variable domain is SAVISQKPSRDICQRGTSLTIQCQVDSQVTMMFWYRQQPGQSLTLIATANQGSEATYESGFVIDKFPISRPNLTFSTLTVSNMSPEDSSIYLCSVVGTPNEKLFFGSGTQLSVL.

V gene TRBV2 combines with J gene TRBJ1-1, with a weak D call TRBD1 (5 bases). The V and J ends lost 4 bases and 5 bases respectively, with 17 bases between them. CDR3 length: 15 amino acids. Germline V gene data show CDR1 as SNHLY and CDR2 as FYNNEI. The CDR3 coding sequence is TGTGCCAGCAGTGGAGCGGGGACTAAGGGGACTGAAGCTTTCTTT. Translating it yields CASSGAGTKGTEAFF. Combining the CDR3 with reference TRBV2 and TRBJ1-1 gives the whole variable domain EPEVTQTPSHQVTQMGQEVILRCVPISNHLYFYWYRQILGQKVEFLVSFYNNEISEKSEIFDDQFSVERPDGSNFTLKIRSTKLEDSAMYFCASSGAGTKGTEAFFGQGTRLTVV.

The rearrangement uses TRBV6-4 and TRBJ2-1, with 13 nucleotides matching TRBD2. This CDR3 is built from 16 residues. J was trimmed by 1 base and V by 5 bases; bases with no gene match: 2. Germline V lookup: CDR1 MRHNA, CDR2 SNTAGT. CDR3 sequence (DNA): TGTGCCAGCAGTAGACTAGCGGGGGGATCCTACAATGAGCAGTTCTTC. Residues: CASSRLAGGSYNEQFF.

The chain joins TRBV21-1 to TRBJ2-1; TRBD1 reflects the table's D call only, with no check against the DNA. TRBV21-1 is flagged as a pseudogene. The CDR3 runs 16 residues. The CDR3 protein is CASSAPPGQGYNEQFF. The DNA of the CDR3 is TGTGCCAGCAGCGCACCCCCGGGACAGGGCTACAATGAGCAGTTCTTC.